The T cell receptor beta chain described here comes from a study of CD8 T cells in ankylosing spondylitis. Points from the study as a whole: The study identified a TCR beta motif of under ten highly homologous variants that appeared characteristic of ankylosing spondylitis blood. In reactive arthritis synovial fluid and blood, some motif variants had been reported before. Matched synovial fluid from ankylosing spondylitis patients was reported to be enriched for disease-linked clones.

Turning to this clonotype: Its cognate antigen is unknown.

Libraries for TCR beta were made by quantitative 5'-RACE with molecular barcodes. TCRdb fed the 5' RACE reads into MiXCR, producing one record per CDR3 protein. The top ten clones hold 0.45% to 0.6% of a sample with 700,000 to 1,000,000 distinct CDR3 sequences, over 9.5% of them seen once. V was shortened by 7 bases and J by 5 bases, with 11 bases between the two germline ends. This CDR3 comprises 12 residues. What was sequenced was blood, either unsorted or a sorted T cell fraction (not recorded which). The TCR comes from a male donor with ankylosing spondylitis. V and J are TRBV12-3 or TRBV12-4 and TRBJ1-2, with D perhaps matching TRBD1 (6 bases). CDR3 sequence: CASTRDTYGYTF. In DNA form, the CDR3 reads TGTGCCAGCACCCGGGACACATATGGCTACACCTTC.